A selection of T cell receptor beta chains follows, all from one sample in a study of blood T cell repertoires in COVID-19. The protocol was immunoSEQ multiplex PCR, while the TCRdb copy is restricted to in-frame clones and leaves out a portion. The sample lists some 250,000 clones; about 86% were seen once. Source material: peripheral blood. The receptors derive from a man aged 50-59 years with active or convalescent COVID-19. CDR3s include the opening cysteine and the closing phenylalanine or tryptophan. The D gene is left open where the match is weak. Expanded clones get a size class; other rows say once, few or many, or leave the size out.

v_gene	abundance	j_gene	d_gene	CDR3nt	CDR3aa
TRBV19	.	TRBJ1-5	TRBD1	TGTGCCAGTAGGCGGGACAGGAGCAATCAGCCCCAGCATTTT	CASRRDRSNQPQHF
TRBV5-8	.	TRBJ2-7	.	TGTGCCAGCAGCCTCCGTGGGGGGATCGAGCAGTACTTC	CASSLRGGIEQYF
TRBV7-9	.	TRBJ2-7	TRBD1	TGTGCCAGCAGCGTATGGGACAGGGGGACTTTAGACGAGCAGTACTTC	CASSVWDRGTLDEQYF
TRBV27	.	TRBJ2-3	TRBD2	TGTGCCAGCAGTTTAAGTCGCGGGGGGTTAGATACGCAGTATTTT	CASSLSRGGLDTQYF
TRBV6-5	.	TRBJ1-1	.	TGTGCCACAAGGAGACAGTCTGCCACTGAAGCTTTCTTT	CATRRQSATEAFF
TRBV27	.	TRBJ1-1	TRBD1	TGTGCCAGCAGTTTCCTAACAGGGGGAAACACTGAAGCTTTCTTT	CASSFLTGGNTEAFF
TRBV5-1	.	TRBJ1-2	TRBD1	TGCGCCAGCAGCACCACAGGGGGCGCAGAGGGAAACTATGGCTACACCTTC	CASSTTGGAEGNYGYTF
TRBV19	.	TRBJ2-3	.	TGTGCCAGTAGTAAATCCGGGACTCGAGGCACAGATACGCAGTATTTT	CASSKSGTRGTDTQYF
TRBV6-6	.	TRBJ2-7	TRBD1	TGTGCCAGCAGTCGTCCCGGGACAGGGGGGGCATCCTACGAGCAGTACTTC	CASSRPGTGGASYEQYF
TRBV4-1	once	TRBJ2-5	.	TGCGCCAGCAGCCAAGGCTCGGCAGGTCAAGAGACCCAGTACTTC	CASSQGSAGQETQYF
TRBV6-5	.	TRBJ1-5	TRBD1	TGTGCCAGCAGGTTAACAGGGGGTAATCAGCCCCAGCATTTT	CASRLTGGNQPQHF
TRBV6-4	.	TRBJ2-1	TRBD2	TGTGCCAGCAGGGCCGGCTCGGGGGGGCTGGTTAATGAGCAGTTCTTC	CASRAGSGGLVNEQFF
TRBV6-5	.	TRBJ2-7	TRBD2	TGTGCCAGCAGGAGGGGGACTAGCGGGGGCTACGAGCAGTACTTC	CASRRGTSGGYEQYF
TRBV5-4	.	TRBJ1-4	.	TGTGCCAGCAGCTTGGCCGGCAGGGGACGCGAAAAACTGTTTTTT	CASSLAGRGREKLFF
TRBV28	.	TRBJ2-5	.	TGTGCCAGCACTCCCGGAGGGTTTCAGACCCAGTACTTC	CASTPGGFQTQYF
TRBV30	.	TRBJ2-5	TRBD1	TGTGCCGCAGACCCGGGACAGACAAAAGAGACCCAGTACTTC	CAADPGQTKETQYF
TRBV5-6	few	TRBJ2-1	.	TGTGCCAGCAGTATCGGGACAGTTTTAATCGGGGGCAATGAGCAGTTCTTC	CASSIGTVLIGGNEQFF
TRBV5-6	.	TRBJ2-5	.	TGTGCCAGCAGCTTGGTGGTCGTCGGGGAGACCCAGTACTTC	CASSLVVVGETQYF
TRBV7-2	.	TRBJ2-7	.	TGTGCCAGCAGCTCGCCGGGGCGAGGGGGGGGATACGAGCAGTACTTC	CASSSPGRGGGYEQYF
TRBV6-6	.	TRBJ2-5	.	TGTGCCAGCAGTTACTCTTCTAGAGGGCCAGAGACCCAGTACTTC	CASSYSSRGPETQYF
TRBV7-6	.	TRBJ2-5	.	TGTGCCAGCAGCTTAGCGGGGGGGCCACAGACCCAGTACTTC	CASSLAGGPQTQYF
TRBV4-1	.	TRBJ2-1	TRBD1	TGCGCCAGCAGCCATCCCGGGACAGGGGGGCATGAGCAGTTCTTC	CASSHPGTGGHEQFF
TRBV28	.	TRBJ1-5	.	TGTGCCTCCTTCGGGGTAACAAATCAGCCCCAGCATTTT	CASFGVTNQPQHF
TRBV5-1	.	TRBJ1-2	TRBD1	TGCGCCAGCAGCGGAAGGACAGGGGCCTATGGCTACACCTTC	CASSGRTGAYGYTF
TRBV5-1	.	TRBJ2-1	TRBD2	TGCGCCAGCAGCCAAAGGACTAGCGGGGAGTCCTACAATGAGCAGTTCTTC	CASSQRTSGESYNEQFF
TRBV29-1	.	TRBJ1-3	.	TGCAGCGTTAGGTTCGGGAGCTCTGGAAACACCATATATTTT	CSVRFGSSGNTIYF
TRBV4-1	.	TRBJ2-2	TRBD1	TGCGCCAGCAGCCAAGATCCACAGGGGGCGAGCCGGGAGCTGTTTTTT	CASSQDPQGASRELFF
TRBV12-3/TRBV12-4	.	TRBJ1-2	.	TGTGCCAGCAGTTTGCTAGAGGGTGGGGGCTACACCTTC	CASSLLEGGGYTF
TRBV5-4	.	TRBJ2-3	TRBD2	TGTGCCAGCAGCTTGGGTCTTAGCGGGGCAGGGGATACGCAGTATTTT	CASSLGLSGAGDTQYF
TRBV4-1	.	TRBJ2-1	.	TGCGCCAGCAGCCAAGAGTCTGGGGCGAGCTCCTACAATGAGCAGTTCTTC	CASSQESGASSYNEQFF
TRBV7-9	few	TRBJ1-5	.	TGTGCCAGCAGCTTAGGAGAGGGGCCCCAGCATTTT	CASSLGEGPQHF
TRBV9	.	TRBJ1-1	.	TGTGCCAGCAGCGTTAAAGGGGGGGATTTGGCTTTCTTT	CASSVKGGDLAFF
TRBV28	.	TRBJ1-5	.	TGTGCCAGCAGTCCCCACGAGGTTAGAGGGTCTCAGCCCCAGCATTTT	CASSPHEVRGSQPQHF
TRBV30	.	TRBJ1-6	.	TGTGCCTGGAGTGTATTCCAGCAGGGCGAACCCCTCCACTTT	CAWSVFQQGEPLHF
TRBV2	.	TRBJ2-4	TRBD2	TGTGCCAGCAGTGAAGCTCCTAGCGGGGCCCAAAACATTCAGTACTTC	CASSEAPSGAQNIQYF
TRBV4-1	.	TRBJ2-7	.	TGCGCCAGCAGCCAAGTTAGGGGCCAGGGCCGCTACGAGCAGTACTTC	CASSQVRGQGRYEQYF
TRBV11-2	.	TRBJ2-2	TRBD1	TGTGCCAGCAGCTATAGACAGGGGAGGGGGGAGCTGTTTTTT	CASSYRQGRGELFF
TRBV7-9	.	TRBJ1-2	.	TGTGCCAGCAGCTTACCGGCAGCGATCTATGGCTACACCTTC	CASSLPAAIYGYTF
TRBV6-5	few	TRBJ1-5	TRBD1	TGTGCCAGCAGAATAGGACAGGGAGGCAATCAGCCCCAGCATTTT	CASRIGQGGNQPQHF
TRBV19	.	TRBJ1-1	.	TGTGCCGCCTCGAGAAGTACTGAAGCTTTCTTT	CAASRSTEAFF
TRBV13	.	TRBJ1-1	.	TGTGCCAGCAGCTTAAACAGGAACACTGAAGCTTTCTTT	CASSLNRNTEAFF
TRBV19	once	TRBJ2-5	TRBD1	TGTGCCAGTAGTACCATATACAACAGGGGCCGAGAGACCCAGTACTTC	CASSTIYNRGRETQYF
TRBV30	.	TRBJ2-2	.	TGTGCCTGGAATCCGAGAGGGGGTTTTACTACGAACACCGGGGAGCTGTTTTTT	CAWNPRGGFTTNTGELFF
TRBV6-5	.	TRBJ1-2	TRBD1	TGTGCCAGCGATGAAAACCCGGACAGGGGGTATGGCTACACCTTC	CASDENPDRGYGYTF
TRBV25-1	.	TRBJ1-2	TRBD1	TGTGCCACACATCACAGGGGGAATGGCTACACCTTC	CATHHRGNGYTF
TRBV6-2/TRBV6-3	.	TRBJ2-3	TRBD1	TGTGCCAGCAGCAACAGGGGGAACACAGATACGCAGTATTTT	CASSNRGNTDTQYF
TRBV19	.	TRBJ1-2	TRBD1	TGTGCCAGTAGTTTCCTACGAGGGGACAGGACATCGGGCTACACCTTC	CASSFLRGDRTSGYTF
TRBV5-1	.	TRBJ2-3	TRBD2	TGCGCCAGCAGCTGGAGACTAGCGGGGGAGGGCGATACGCAGTATTTT	CASSWRLAGEGDTQYF
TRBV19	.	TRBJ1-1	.	TGTGCCAGTAGTACCCTACTACAGGGAAGGACTGAAGCTTTCTTT	CASSTLLQGRTEAFF
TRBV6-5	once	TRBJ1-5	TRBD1	TGTGCCAGCAGTTCGGACAGGGGGCGAGATCAGCCCCAGCATTTT	CASSSDRGRDQPQHF
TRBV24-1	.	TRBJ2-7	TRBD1	TGTGCCACCAGTGACTCCGGACAGGGGTACGAGCAGTACTTC	CATSDSGQGYEQYF
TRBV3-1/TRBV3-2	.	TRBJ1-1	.	TGTGCCAGCAGCCAAGCCGCGCTTCGGGGAGCGAACACTGAAGCTTTCTTT	CASSQAALRGANTEAFF
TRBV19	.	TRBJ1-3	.	TGTGCCAGTAGCAGGGACTCCAGCTCTGGAAACACCATATATTTT	CASSRDSSSGNTIYF
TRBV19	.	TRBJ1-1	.	TGTGCCAGTAGTACCCGGACAGCCGAAGCTTTCTTT	CASSTRTAEAFF
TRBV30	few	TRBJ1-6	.	TGTGCCTGGAGTGGCGGACAAGAGGATTCACCCCTCCACTTT	CAWSGGQEDSPLHF
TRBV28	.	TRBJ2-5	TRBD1	TGTGCCAGCAGTCGCCCCAGGGGGCAGGAGACCCAGTACTTC	CASSRPRGQETQYF
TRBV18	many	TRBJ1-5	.	TGTGCCAGCTCACCGACAGCTAGCAATCAGCCCCAGCATTTT	CASSPTASNQPQHF
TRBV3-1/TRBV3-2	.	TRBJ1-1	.	TGTGCCAGCAGATCGGGGGGGGTGAACACTGAAGCTTTCTTT	CASRSGGVNTEAFF
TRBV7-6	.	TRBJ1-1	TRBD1	TGTGCCAGCAGCTTAGTGGGACAGGGGAACACTGAAGCTTTCTTT	CASSLVGQGNTEAFF